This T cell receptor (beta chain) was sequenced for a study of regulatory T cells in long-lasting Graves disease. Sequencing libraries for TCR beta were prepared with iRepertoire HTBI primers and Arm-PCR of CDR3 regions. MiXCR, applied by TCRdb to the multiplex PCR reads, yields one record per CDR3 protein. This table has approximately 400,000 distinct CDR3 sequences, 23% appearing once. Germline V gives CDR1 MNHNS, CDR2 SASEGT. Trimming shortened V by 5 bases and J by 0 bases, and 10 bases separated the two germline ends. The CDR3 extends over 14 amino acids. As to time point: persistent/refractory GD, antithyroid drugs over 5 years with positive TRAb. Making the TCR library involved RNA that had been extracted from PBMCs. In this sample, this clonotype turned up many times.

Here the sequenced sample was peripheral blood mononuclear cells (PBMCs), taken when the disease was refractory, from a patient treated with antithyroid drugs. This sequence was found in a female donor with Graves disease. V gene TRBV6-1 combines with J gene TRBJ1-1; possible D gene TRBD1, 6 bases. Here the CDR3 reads CASSRDTLNTEAFF. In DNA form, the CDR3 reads TGTGCCAGCAGTAGGGACACCCTGAACACTGAAGCTTTCTTT.